The next 32 T cell receptor beta chains were all read from a single sample in a study of CD8 T cells in ankylosing spondylitis. For these receptors, no antigen is known. TCRdb independently ran MiXCR on the 5' RACE reads; one entry per CDR3 protein. The table records 800,000 to 900,000 distinct CDR3 sequences, 10% to 15% of them present only once. Points from the study as a whole: Roughly 8 highly homologous variants made up a TCR beta motif that seemed to typify ankylosing spondylitis blood.

The material sequenced was blood, either unsorted or a sorted T cell fraction (not recorded which). These receptors were taken from a male donor with ankylosing spondylitis.

This clonotype was seen a few times. This chain connects TRBV7-2 to TRBJ1-4, with D possibly matching TRBD1 (5 bases). The germline V gene has CDR1 SGHTA and CDR2 FQGNSA. CDR3 length: 15 amino acids. V lost 3 bases to trimming and J lost 6 bases, with 14 bases between them. For the CDR3, the DNA is TGTGCCAGCAGCTTCTCCCCCCGGGGGGATGAAAAACTGTTTTTT. Translating it yields CASSFSPRGDEKLFF.

This clonotype occurred many times. This chain joins TRBV7-2 and TRBJ1-1; D not resolved. Germline lookup yields CDR1 SGHTA and CDR2 FQGNSA. CDR3 length: 13 residues. With 5 bases removed from V and 0 bases from J, the gap between germline ends came to 7 bases. The chain's CDR3 is CASSPVLNTEAFF. The DNA for the CDR3 is TGTGCCAGCAGCCCGGTCCTGAACACTGAAGCTTTCTTT.

This clonotype was seen a handful of times. The genes are TRBV7-3 and TRBJ2-2; D gene unclear. V lost 4 bases, J lost 4 bases, and 7 bases lay in between. Germline lookup yields CDR1 SGHTA and CDR2 FQGTGA. The CDR3 contains 13 residues. The CDR3 protein is CASSYLATGELFF. As DNA, the CDR3 is TGTGCCAGCAGCTATCTGGCCACCGGGGAGCTGTTTTTT.

This clonotype has a handful of counts. The chain carries TRBV5-1 and TRBJ2-3; D is tentatively TRBD1 or TRBD2 (5 bases each). The CDR3 covers 16 residues. Germline-derived CDR1 and CDR2 are SGHRS and YFSETQ. V was shortened by 4 bases and J by 1 base, with 16 bases between the two germline ends. CDR3 loop: CASSPWGLGGTDTQYF. CDR3 nucleotides: TGCGCCAGCAGCCCTTGGGGCCTCGGGGGCACAGATACGCAGTATTTT.

Here the CDR3 DNA reads TGTGCCAGCAGTTCCTACACTGTCGGCAACTATGGCTACACCTTC. It is translated as CASSSYTVGNYGYTF. V is TRBV12-3 or TRBV12-4 and J is TRBJ1-2; D is unresolved. Trimming removed 4 bases from V and 2 bases from J, with 14 bases in between. The CDR3 is 15 amino acids.

The chain links TRBV6-1 to TRBJ1-1; D may be TRBD1 (6 bases). This CDR3 is built from 13 residues. The germline gives CDR1 MNHNS, CDR2 SASEGT. Trimming pared 10 bases from V and 7 bases from J, leaving 19 bases between. CDR3: CATRGGTGIEAFF. The CDR3 coding sequence is TGTGCCACCCGGGGGGGCACAGGCATTGAAGCTTTCTTT.

The chain couples TRBV7-2 to TRBJ1-3; no firm D call. With 5 bases removed from V and 0 bases from J, the gap between germline ends came to 11 bases. The germline CDR1 and CDR2 sequences are SGHTA and FQGNSA. The CDR3 length is 15 residues. The CDR3, as DNA: TGTGCCAGCAGCCTCCGCCGTATCTCTGGAAACACCATATATTTT. This encodes CASSLRRISGNTIYF.

The V gene is TRBV5-1, the J gene TRBJ1-5; the D is unclear. Germline V CDR1 and CDR2: SGHRS, YFSETQ. V shed 4 bases and J shed 7 bases, with 15 bases lying between them. The CDR3 consists of 14 residues. The CDR3 DNA reads as TGCGCCAGCAGCCCAGACCCCGGCGGCCAGCCCCAGCATTTT. Encoded protein: CASSPDPGGQPQHF. The entire variable domain, with the rest obtained from reference TRBV5-1 and TRBJ1-5, is as follows: KAGVTQTPRYLIKTRGQQVTLSCSPISGHRSVSWYQQTPGQGLQFLFEYFSETQRNKGNFPGRFSGRQFSNSRSEMNVSTLELGDSALYLCASSPDPGGQPQHFGDGTRLSIL.

This clonotype has only a few counts. J is TRBJ2-4 and V is TRBV6-5; TRBD1 or TRBD2 may be the D gene (6 bases each). V lost 5 bases to trimming and J lost 1 base, with 12 bases between them. CDR1 MNHEY and CDR2 SVGAGI come from the germline V gene. This CDR3 has 15 amino acids. DNA of the CDR3: TGTGCCAGCAGTAACATAGGGGGGGCCAAAAACATTCAGTACTTC. Protein product: CASSNIGGAKNIQYF.

Written as DNA, the CDR3 is TGTGCCAGCAGTCGGACAGCTTTTAACACCGGGGAGCTGTTTTTT. As protein: CASSRTAFNTGELFF. V is TRBV7-2 and J is TRBJ2-2, with a weak D call TRBD1 (6 bases). This CDR3 comprises 15 residues. V gave up 6 bases and J gave up 2 bases, with 13 bases separating them. Germline CDR1 reads SGHTA; CDR2 reads FQGNSA.

The J gene is TRBJ2-1, the V gene TRBV20-1; TRBD2 aligns across 8 bases. With 3 bases clipped from V and 6 bases from J, the junction kept 7 bases outside the gene matches. The CDR3 spans 14 residues. Germline V gene data show CDR1 as DFQATT and CDR2 as SNEGSKA (reference sequence). The CDR3 spells CSASGREGANEQFF. CDR3 nucleotide sequence: TGCAGTGCTAGCGGACGGGAGGGAGCCAATGAGCAGTTCTTC.

The chain recombines TRBV10-3 with TRBJ1-1, with a tentative D call TRBD1 (5 bases). Deletions cut 6 bases from V and 4 bases from J, with 12 bases between. Germline assignment: CDR1 ENHRY and CDR2 SYGVKD. The length of the CDR3 is 13 residues. The CDR3 reads CAISGQGITEAFF. The CDR3 DNA reads TGTGCCATCAGCGGTCAGGGCATCACTGAAGCTTTCTTT.

This clonotype was observed a few times. The genes are TRBV4-2 and TRBJ1-1; 8 bases match TRBD1. The CDR3 covers 16 residues. Germline trimming cut 1 base from V and 6 bases from J; bases unmatched to any gene: 10. Germline assignment: CDR1 LGHNA and CDR2 YNFKEQ. DNA of the CDR3: TGTGCCAGCAGCCAAGGGGATTTACAGGGGGATCCTGAAGCTTTCTTT. Its protein is CASSQGDLQGDPEAFF.

There are many counts of this clonotype. The chain recombines TRBV28 with TRBJ2-4; D is tentatively TRBD1 or TRBD2 (5 bases each). CDR1 is MDHEN, CDR2 SYDVKM, per germline. This CDR3 has 15 amino acids. Trimming removed 10 bases from V and 0 bases from J, with 16 bases in between. CDR3: CATTSPGTAKNIQYF. As DNA, the CDR3 is TGTGCCACTACCTCCCCCGGGACAGCCAAAAACATTCAGTACTTC.

The genes are TRBV20-1 and TRBJ2-1; TRBD2 aligns across 14 bases. Germline V CDR1 and CDR2: DFQATT, SNEGSKA (reference sequence). Trimming cost V 0 bases and J 9 bases; bases outside gene matches: 4. The CDR3 length is 15 residues. For the CDR3, the DNA is TGCAGTGCTAGAGATCGACTAGCGGGAGGGAGTGAGCAGTTCTTC. This sequence encodes CSARDRLAGGSEQFF.

The chain employs TRBV12-3 or TRBV12-4 and TRBJ2-2; perhaps D is TRBD1 or TRBD2 (5 bases each). This CDR3 comprises 18 residues. Between the trimmed V and J ends, which lost 6 bases and 0 bases, there was a span of 20 bases. CDR3 loop: CASRTHPGLPPNTGELFF. DNA of the CDR3: TGTGCCAGCAGGACTCACCCGGGGCTTCCACCGAACACCGGGGAGCTGTTTTTT.

This clonotype was found many times. The chain uses TRBV29-1 and TRBJ2-7; TRBD1 matches at 7 bases. Germline lookup yields CDR1 SQVTM and CDR2 ANQGSEA. The ends lost 6 bases at V and 2 bases at J; junction bases unmatched: 7. The length of the CDR3 is 13 residues. The CDR3 DNA sequence: TGCAGCGTCCTCACCGGACAGGCCTACGAGCAGTACTTC. Protein: CSVLTGQAYEQYF.

This clonotype came up a few times. This rearrangement joins TRBV12-3 or TRBV12-4 to TRBJ2-1; D gene ambiguous. CDR3 size: 13 residues. Trimming left V 7 bases short and J 3 bases short, with 10 bases between. DNA of the CDR3: TGTGCCAGCAACCCGGCCGGCTACAATGAGCAGTTCTTC. It yields the protein CASNPAGYNEQFF.

The chain has TRBV12-3 or TRBV12-4 and TRBJ1-2, with D uncertain. The CDR3 is made up of 14 amino acids. V was clipped by 3 bases and J by 4 bases, with 12 bases between them. The CDR3 DNA is TGTGCCAGCAGTTTTGGTGGCCCCGTCTATGGCTACACCTTC. Its protein product is CASSFGGPVYGYTF.

Many counts were recorded for this clonotype. J is TRBJ1-2 and V is TRBV4-2; D remains ambiguous. This CDR3 region has 14 residues. Looked up from germline, CDR1 is LGHNA and CDR2 is YNFKEQ. The V end lost 3 bases, the J end lost 0 bases, and 8 bases lay between the germline ends. The CDR3 spells CASSQATANYGYTF. The CDR3, as DNA: TGTGCCAGCAGCCAGGCTACAGCTAACTATGGCTACACCTTC.

The rearrangement links TRBV4-3 to TRBJ1-4; no firm D call. The CDR3 runs 18 residues. The germline V gene has CDR1 LGHNA and CDR2 YSLEER. Deletions cut 2 bases from V and 0 bases from J, with 16 bases between. The CDR3: CASSQLDGARATNEKLFF. CDR3 DNA sequence: TGCGCCAGCAGCCAACTAGACGGCGCCCGGGCAACTAATGAAAAACTGTTTTTT.

This chain connects TRBV28 to TRBJ2-5; D call uncertain. The CDR3 has 12 amino acids. Per the germline V gene, CDR1 is MDHEN and CDR2 is SYDVKM. V was shortened by 5 bases and J by 5 bases, with 9 bases between the two germline ends. CDR3 loop: CASSARRETQYF. The DNA of the CDR3 is TGTGCCAGCAGTGCGCGCAGGGAGACCCAGTACTTC. Complete variable domain (other parts from reference TRBV28 and TRBJ2-5): DVKVTQSSRYLVKRTGEKVFLECVQDMDHENMFWYRQDPGLGLRLIYFSYDVKMKEKGDIPEGYSVSREKKERFSLILESASTNQTSMYLCASSARRETQYFGPGTRLLVL.

This clonotype was observed a few times. V usage is TRBV2 and J usage is TRBJ2-7, with a weak D call TRBD2 (5 bases). V lost 7 bases and J lost 0, with 13 bases in between. The germline gives CDR1 SNHLY, CDR2 FYNNEI. CDR3 length equals 14 residues. In DNA, the CDR3 is TGTGCCAGCACCCAACATGACTACTCCTACGAGCAGTACTTC. It codes for CASTQHDYSYEQYF. Combining the CDR3 with reference TRBV2 and TRBJ2-7 gives the whole variable domain EPEVTQTPSHQVTQMGQEVILRCVPISNHLYFYWYRQILGQKVEFLVSFYNNEISEKSEIFDDQFSVERPDGSNFTLKIRSTKLEDSAMYFCASTQHDYSYEQYFGPGTRLTVT.

This clonotype was found a few times. The chain carries TRBV24-1 and TRBJ2-3; TRBD1 aligns across 7 bases. This CDR3 contains 15 residues. The ends lost 2 bases at V and 6 bases at J; junction bases unmatched: 7. Per the germline V gene, CDR1 is KGHDR and CDR2 is SFDVKD. The CDR3 spells CATSDSGTALDTQYF. The DNA for the CDR3 is TGTGCCACCAGTGATTCCGGGACAGCGCTTGATACGCAGTATTTT.

This clonotype was recorded a few times. This chain uses TRBV10-2 with TRBJ1-5; 8 positions match TRBD1. Germline loops: CDR1 WSHSY, CDR2 SAAADI. Trimming cost V 8 bases and J 6 bases; bases outside gene matches: 9. CDR3 size: 14 residues. The CDR3: CASSDRGRVQPQHF. CDR3 DNA sequence: TGCGCCAGCTCCGACAGGGGTCGGGTTCAGCCCCAGCATTTT.

V usage is TRBV28 and J usage is TRBJ2-7; 10 bases are a match to TRBD1. Trimming took 3 bases from V and 3 from J; bases not matched to a gene: 8. This CDR3 has 16 amino acids. Germline V gene data show CDR1 as MDHEN and CDR2 as SYDVKM. The CDR3 nucleotides read TGTGCCAGCAGTTTCCCCTATGGGACAGGGGTCTACGAGCAGTACTTC. Translating gives CASSFPYGTGVYEQYF. Variable domain in full (rest from reference TRBV28 and TRBJ2-7): DVKVTQSSRYLVKRTGEKVFLECVQDMDHENMFWYRQDPGLGLRLIYFSYDVKMKEKGDIPEGYSVSREKKERFSLILESASTNQTSMYLCASSFPYGTGVYEQYFGPGTRLTVT.

This clonotype appeared a few times. V gene TRBV6-2 or TRBV6-3 combines with J gene TRBJ1-5; the D is unclear. Germline CDR1 is MNHEY and CDR2 is SVGEGT. The CDR3 covers 12 residues. V lost 5 bases and J lost 5, with 7 bases in between. The CDR3 is CASSPAHQPQHF. DNA of the CDR3: TGTGCCAGCAGTCCAGCCCATCAGCCCCAGCATTTT.

CDR3 protein: CASKKRQDPMNTEAFF. CDR3 in DNA: TGTGCCAGCAAGAAACGACAGGATCCTATGAACACTGAAGCTTTCTTT. This rearrangement joins TRBV6-1 to TRBJ1-1, with D perhaps TRBD1 (6 bases). Germline values: CDR1 MNHNS, CDR2 SASEGT. V was clipped by 7 bases and J by 0 bases, with 18 bases between them. The CDR3 is 16 residues long.

The genes are TRBV9 and TRBJ2-1, with D possibly TRBD2 on 5 matching bases. V lost 4 bases to trimming and J lost 6 bases, with 17 bases between them. The CDR3 extends over 15 amino acids. In germline, CDR1 is SGDLS, CDR2 YYNGEE. CDR3 nucleotide sequence: TGTGCCAGCAGCTCTCGAGGAGGTGATTTCAATGAGCAGTTCTTC. Its translation: CASSSRGGDFNEQFF.

At least ten counts were recorded for this clonotype. The chain carries TRBV29-1 and TRBJ2-5; D uncertain. This CDR3 region has 14 residues. V was trimmed by 4 bases and J by 3 bases, leaving 15 bases between them. Germline values: CDR1 SQVTM, CDR2 ANQGSEA. The CDR3 here is CSVASSQGEETQYF. CDR3 sequence (DNA): TGCAGCGTTGCCTCATCACAAGGCGAAGAGACCCAGTACTTC.

This clonotype was detected only a few times. The chain joins TRBV11-2 to TRBJ1-6; D is uncertain. Germline CDR1 SGHAT, CDR2 FQNNGV. V lost 2 bases and J 2 bases, leaving 13 bases between the germline ends. The CDR3 spans 17 residues. CDR3 protein: CASSLYSVDTYNSPLHF. CDR3 DNA: TGTGCCAGCAGCTTATACTCTGTGGATACCTATAATTCACCCCTCCACTTT.

This clonotype was observed many times. The rearrangement uses TRBV14 and TRBJ2-5; D gene uncertain. There are 12 residues in the CDR3. Trimming took 0 bases from V and 14 from J, leaving 13 bases between them. The germline CDR1 and CDR2 sequences are SGHDN and FVKESK. The CDR3 DNA reads TGTGCCAGCAGCCAAGATTTCAGGAGACACTACTTC. Protein: CASSQDFRRHYF. The whole variable domain, remainder taken from reference TRBV14 and TRBJ2-5, is EAGVTQFPSHSVIEKGQTVTLRCDPISGHDNLYWYRRVMGKEIKFLLHFVKESKQDESGMPNNRFLAERTGGTYSTLKVQPAELEDSGVYFCASSQDFRRHYFGPGTRLLVL.